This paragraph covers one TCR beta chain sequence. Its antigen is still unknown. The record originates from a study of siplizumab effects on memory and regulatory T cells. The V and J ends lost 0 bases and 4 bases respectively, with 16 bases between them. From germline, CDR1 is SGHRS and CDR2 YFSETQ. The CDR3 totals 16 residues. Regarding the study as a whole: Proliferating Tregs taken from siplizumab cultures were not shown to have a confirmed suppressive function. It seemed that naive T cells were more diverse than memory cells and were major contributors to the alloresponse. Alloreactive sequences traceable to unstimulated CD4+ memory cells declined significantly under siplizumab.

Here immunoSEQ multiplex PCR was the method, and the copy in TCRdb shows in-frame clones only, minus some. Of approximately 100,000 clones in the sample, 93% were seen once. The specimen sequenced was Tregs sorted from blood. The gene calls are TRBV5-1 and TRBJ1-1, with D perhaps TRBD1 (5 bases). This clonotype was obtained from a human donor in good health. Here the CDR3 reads CASSLETWAGGTEAFF. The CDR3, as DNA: TGCGCCAGCAGCTTGGAAACATGGGCGGGGGGCACTGAAGCTTTCTTT. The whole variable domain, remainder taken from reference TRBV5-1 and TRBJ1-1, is KAGVTQTPRYLIKTRGQQVTLSCSPISGHRSVSWYQQTPGQGLQFLFEYFSETQRNKGNFPGRFSGRQFSNSRSEMNVSTLELGDSALYLCASSLETWAGGTEAFFGQGTRLTVV.